The 31 T cell receptor beta chains below were found in one sample sequenced in a study of Graves' ophthalmopathy and Graves' hyperthyroidism. RNA transcripts provided the template for amplifying TCR beta CDR3 regions. HTBI primers primed a first-round RT-PCR, and a second-round multiplex PCR followed. Using its own MiXCR run on the multiplex PCR reads, TCRdb lists one record per CDR3 protein. The sample contains 200,000 to 250,000 distinct CDR3 sequences, roughly 21% of which appear only once. Sequenced material: peripheral blood. The receptors were sampled from a woman aged 45-59 years with Graves' ophthalmopathy.

This chain connects TRBV24-1 to TRBJ1-5; the D is unclear. The CDR3 loop spans 16 amino acids. V dropped 0 bases and J dropped 5 bases, with 13 bases sitting between them. Looked up from germline, CDR1 is KGHDR and CDR2 is SFDVKD. CDR3 sequence (DNA): TGTGCCACCAGTGATTTGAAGGGTCCTTTTCATCAGCCCCAGCATTTT. This sequence encodes CATSDLKGPFHQPQHF.

This chain joins TRBV13 and TRBJ2-5, with 8 bases identical to TRBD2. J was trimmed by 3 bases and V by 6 bases; bases with no gene match: 9. The CDR3 runs 15 residues. Germline CDR1 and CDR2: PRHDT and FYEKMQ (reference sequence). This CDR3 is CASRRGGLAEETQYF. In DNA, the CDR3 is TGTGCCAGCAGGAGGGGTGGACTAGCAGAAGAGACCCAGTACTTC.

The chain couples TRBV28 to TRBJ1-1, with TRBD1 matching over 7 bases. Unmatched junction bases numbered 6, after V lost 4 bases and J lost 1 base. Germline V gene sequence: CDR1 MDHEN, CDR2 SYDVKM. This CDR3 has 15 residues. Written as DNA, the CDR3 is TGTGCCAGCAGTTCTTGGACAGGCCGGAACACTGAAGCTTTCTTT. Translation gives CASSSWTGRNTEAFF.

Comments on this clonotype: The junction does not match germline at one end; this may be a read error. The chain recombines TRBV6-1 with TRBJ1-3; D is undetermined. This CDR3 region has 14 residues. Germline CDR1 reads MNHNS; CDR2 reads SASEGT. The CDR3 sequence: CTSSREVYGNTIYF. As DNA, the CDR3 is TGTACCAGCAGTAGGGAGGTTTATGGAAACACCATATATTTT.

This chain uses TRBV7-9 with TRBJ2-7; TRBD1 or TRBD2 may be the D gene (5 bases each). Trimming removed 5 bases from V and 5 bases from J, with 19 bases in between. Germline values: CDR1 SEHNR, CDR2 FQNEAQ (reference sequence). The CDR3 contains 15 residues. The CDR3 DNA is TGTGCCAGCAGCACCACCTGGGACGCCGGGGACGAGCAGTACTTC. It translates to CASSTTWDAGDEQYF.

This clonotype was seen more than once but under ten times. The chain carries TRBV6-1 and TRBJ2-7, with D perhaps given as TRBD1 or TRBD2 (6 bases each). The CDR3 has 14 residues. Germline V lookup: CDR1 MNHNS, CDR2 SASEGT. The germline V and J ends were trimmed by 4 bases and 0 bases, with 10 bases remaining between them. This CDR3 reads CASSAGAASYEQYF. DNA of the CDR3: TGTGCCAGCAGTGCGGGGGCGGCCTCCTACGAGCAGTACTTC.

This clonotype occurred many times. The chain employs TRBV28 and TRBJ2-5; TRBD2 is a possible D gene (5 bases). The CDR3 loop spans 14 amino acids. Trimming removed 3 bases at V and 5 bases at J, with 13 bases between. Germline V gene data show CDR1 as MDHEN and CDR2 as SYDVKM. This CDR3 reads CASSLVGEMETQYF. CDR3 DNA sequence: TGTGCCAGCAGTTTGGTCGGGGAAATGGAGACCCAGTACTTC.

V is TRBV6-2 or TRBV6-3 and J is TRBJ2-7; 7 nucleotides match TRBD2. Germline V gene sequence: CDR1 MNHEY, CDR2 SVGEGT. The CDR3 runs 14 residues. After removal of 5 bases from V and 4 bases from J, the junction contained 8 bases not matched to a gene. The CDR3 coding sequence is TGTGCCAGCAGTCATGTGCGGGAGAAATACGAGCAGTACTTC. It yields the protein CASSHVREKYEQYF.

This clonotype was seen a handful of times. The V gene is TRBV7-2, the J gene TRBJ2-7; 11 bases line up with TRBD2. The junction had 6 bases not matched to a gene; V was cut back by 5 bases and J by 3 bases. Germline V lookup: CDR1 SGHTA, CDR2 FQGNSA. This CDR3 has 15 residues. DNA for the CDR3: TGTGCCAGCAGCCCCACTAGCGGGGGATACTACGAGCAGTACTTC. It codes for CASSPTSGGYYEQYF.

CDR3 coding DNA: TGTGCCAGCAGTTCAGCGGGCAGGGTGGAATATAATTCACCCCTCCACTTT. Translation: CASSSAGRVEYNSPLHF. The chain carries TRBV27 and TRBJ1-6; possibly TRBD1 for D (5 bases). CDR1 MNHEY and CDR2 SMNVEV come from the germline V gene (reference sequence). The V end was cut by 4 bases, the J end by 4 bases, with 17 bases between. This CDR3 region has 17 residues.

This clonotype occurred many times. At one boundary the junction diverges from the germline segment, which might be a read error. The chain uses TRBV10-3 and TRBJ2-3; TRBD2 aligns across 7 bases. This CDR3 has 12 amino acids. The germline V gene has CDR1 ENHRY and CDR2 SYGVKD. The chain's CDR3 is CAVSGITDTQYF. The CDR3, as DNA: TGTGCCGTCAGCGGGATAACAGATACGCAGTATTTT.

In its sample, this clonotype was seen many times. The rearrangement links TRBV10-3 to TRBJ1-5; D may be TRBD1 (5 bases). This CDR3 contains 14 residues. Germline V gives CDR1 ENHRY, CDR2 SYGVKD. Trimming pared 6 bases from V and 0 bases from J, leaving 9 bases between. The CDR3 nucleotides are TGTGCCATCAGCAAGGGACCTAGCAATCAGCCCCAGCATTTT. Its protein is CAISKGPSNQPQHF.

This clonotype was counted ten times or more. This chain connects TRBV7-2 to TRBJ1-2, with a tentative D call TRBD1 (5 bases). The CDR3 is made up of 15 amino acids. Trimming pared 4 bases from V and 5 bases from J, leaving 17 bases between. CDR1 SGHTA and CDR2 FQGNSA come from the germline V gene. CDR3: CASSSPGRNYYGYTF. Written as DNA, the CDR3 is TGTGCCAGCAGCTCTCCGGGACGGAATTATTATGGCTACACCTTC.

Many counts were recorded for this clonotype. V gene TRBV30 combines with J gene TRBJ1-1; D gene unclear. The germline V gene encodes CDR1 GTSNPN and CDR2 SVGIG (reference sequence). This CDR3 comprises 10 residues. V was cut by 7 bases and J by 4 bases, with 7 bases left in between. CDR3 DNA sequence: TGTGCCTTGATCTTCACTGAAGCTTTCTTT. Translated: CALIFTEAFF.

This clonotype was picked up many times. This chain connects TRBV6-1 to TRBJ2-2, with 9 nucleotides matching TRBD2. The CDR3 contains 16 residues. In germline, CDR1 is MNHNS, CDR2 SASEGT. After removal of 7 bases from V and 4 bases from J, the junction contained 10 bases not matched to a gene. In DNA, the CDR3 is TGTGCCAGCAACTACGGGCGGGAGGGCCTCACCGGGGAGCTGTTTTTT. Its translation is CASNYGREGLTGELFF.

This chain links TRBV25-1 with TRBJ2-2; 10 nucleotides line up with TRBD1. With 8 bases clipped from V and 5 bases from J, the junction kept 11 bases outside the gene matches. Germline CDR1 is MGHDK and CDR2 is SYGVNS. This CDR3 has 16 amino acids. Here the CDR3 reads CASSLPDRGETGELFF. For the CDR3, the DNA is TGTGCCAGCTCCCTTCCGGACAGGGGGGAAACCGGGGAGCTGTTTTTT.

Ten or more counts support this clonotype. V is TRBV7-8 and J is TRBJ1-5; 9 bases align to TRBD1. Germline V CDR1 and CDR2: SGHVS, FQNEAQ. Trimming took 3 bases from V and 1 from J; bases not matched to a gene: 1. This CDR3 is 15 amino acids long. CDR3 nucleotides: TGTGCCAGCAGCTTTGGACAGGGGAGCAATCAGCCCCAGCATTTT. Its translation: CASSFGQGSNQPQHF.

This clonotype was counted many times. The chain employs TRBV19 and TRBJ2-7; 14 nucleotides agree with TRBD2. The germline V gene has CDR1 LNHDA and CDR2 SQIVND (reference sequence). The CDR3 consists of 15 residues. V trimming: 3 bases; J trimming: 5 bases; junction bases outside the gene matches: 3. The CDR3 region is CASSMTSGRENEQYF. The CDR3 coding sequence is TGTGCCAGTAGTATGACTAGCGGGAGGGAGAACGAGCAGTACTTC. The full variable domain, rest sourced from reference TRBV19 and TRBJ2-7, is DGGITQSPKYLFRKEGQNVTLSCEQNLNHDAMYWYRQDPGQGLRLIYYSQIVNDFQKGDIAEGYSVSREKKESFPLTVTSAQKNPTAFYLCASSMTSGRENEQYFGPGTRLTVT.

In its sample, this clonotype was seen many times. The chain recombines TRBV6-2 or TRBV6-3 with TRBJ1-5; D perhaps matches TRBD1 (5 bases). The CDR3 extends over 14 amino acids. V lost 6 bases, J lost 6 bases, and 15 bases lay in between. The V gene's germline CDR1 is MNHEY and CDR2 SVGEGT. CDR3 loop: CASRPGGSAQPQHF. Here the CDR3 DNA reads TGTGCCAGCAGGCCCGGGGGGAGCGCTCAGCCCCAGCATTTT.

This clonotype was found many times. V and J are TRBV4-1 and TRBJ1-2; 9 bases are shared with TRBD1. The V and J ends lost 2 bases and 6 bases, in that order; junction bases with no gene match: 7. Germline loops: CDR1 MGHRA, CDR2 YSYEKL. This CDR3 has 15 amino acids. CDR3 DNA sequence: TGCGCCAGCAGCCAACGGACAGGGGCGATTCATGGCTACACCTTC. Translated, it gives CASSQRTGAIHGYTF.

This clonotype was seen repeatedly, ten times or more. This chain links TRBV19 with TRBJ2-2; D is undetermined. Germline CDR1 LNHDA, CDR2 SQIVND (reference sequence). The CDR3 is 15 residues long. V dropped 0 bases and J dropped 4 bases, with 9 bases sitting between them. CDR3: CASSIDIVGTGELFF. The CDR3 coding sequence is TGTGCCAGTAGTATAGATATCGTGGGCACCGGGGAGCTGTTTTTT.

This clonotype was counted ten times or more. The DNA for the CDR3 is TGTGCCAGCAGCGTAGGGCAGGGTTCGAATCAGCCCCAGCATTTT. This sequence encodes CASSVGQGSNQPQHF. V usage is TRBV9 and J usage is TRBJ1-5; D is possibly TRBD1 (5 bases). Germline values: CDR1 SGDLS, CDR2 YYNGEE. The CDR3 contains 15 residues. V lost 0 bases and J lost 4, with 11 bases in between.

The sample holds many counts of this clonotype. This chain uses TRBV6-1 with TRBJ1-1, with a possible D match to TRBD1 (5 bases). CDR1 is MNHNS, CDR2 SASEGT, per germline. V was pared by 6 bases and J by 1 base, with 6 bases between. The CDR3 is 12 residues long. The CDR3 sequence: CASRGQNTEAFF. CDR3 in DNA: TGTGCCAGCAGAGGACAGAACACTGAAGCTTTCTTT.

This clonotype has ten or more counts. The chain couples TRBV5-6 to TRBJ1-1, with D hard to call. The ends were cut back, 2 bases at V and 6 bases at J, with 17 bases in the middle. CDR1 is SGHDT and CDR2 is YYEEEE in the germline V gene. The CDR3 is made up of 15 amino acids. CDR3 protein: CASSLSNRVPPEAFF. CDR3 DNA sequence: TGTGCCAGCAGCTTATCGAATAGGGTCCCCCCTGAAGCTTTCTTT.

The V call is TRBV13, the J call TRBJ2-7, with 9 nucleotides matching TRBD2. This CDR3 spans 14 amino acids. Losses at the gene ends were 5 bases for V and 3 bases for J; bases not matched to a gene: 5. Germline CDR1 reads PRHDT; CDR2 reads FYEKMQ (reference sequence). CDR3 residues: CASSLLAGNYEQYF. The CDR3, as DNA: TGTGCCAGCAGCCTCCTAGCGGGGAACTACGAGCAGTACTTC. The complete variable domain, with remaining parts taken from reference TRBV13 and TRBJ2-7, reads AAGVIQSPRHLIKEKRETATLKCYPIPRHDTVYWYQQGPGQDPQFLISFYEKMQSDKGSIPDRFSAQQFSDYHSELNMSSLELGDSALYFCASSLLAGNYEQYFGPGTRLTVT.

This rearrangement joins TRBV6-1 to TRBJ2-5, with a possible D match to TRBD2 (5 bases). The closer fit of TRBJ2-1 to the DNA end suggests the J call may be wrong. CDR1 is MNHNS, CDR2 SASEGT, per germline. The CDR3 covers 14 residues. In DNA, the CDR3 is TGTGCCAGCAGAGCTTCCCCCGCGGGTTATGAGCAGTTCTTC. Its protein is CASRASPAGYEQFF.

This clonotype was counted many times. V is TRBV7-2 and J is TRBJ2-7; 8 bases align to TRBD1. The V gene end was trimmed by 8 bases and the J gene end by 5 bases; junction bases not matched to a gene: 8. Germline loops: CDR1 SGHTA, CDR2 FQGNSA. This CDR3 comprises 13 residues. The CDR3 spells CASQLYRGNEQYF. CDR3 DNA: TGTGCCAGCCAGTTGTACAGGGGGAACGAGCAGTACTTC.

The chain joins TRBV30 to TRBJ1-1; D gene uncertain. CDR1 is GTSNPN and CDR2 is SVGIG in the germline V gene (reference sequence). V gave up 1 base and J gave up 5 bases, with 5 bases separating them. CDR3 length: 11 residues. DNA for the CDR3: TGTGCCTGGAGTGGAATGACTGAAGCTTTCTTT. Translation: CAWSGMTEAFF.

In this sample, this clonotype turned up many times. The V gene is TRBV25-1, the J gene TRBJ2-4; the match to TRBD2 covers 8 bases. V gave up 4 bases and J gave up 9 bases; unmatched junction bases: 8. This CDR3 comprises 14 residues. Germline V gene data show CDR1 as MGHDK and CDR2 as SYGVNS. Here the CDR3 reads CASSVLAGGSIQYF. For the CDR3, the DNA is TGTGCCAGCAGTGTACTTGCGGGAGGCTCCATTCAGTACTTC.

The rearrangement joins TRBV6-5 to TRBJ1-1; the D is unclear. Germline loops: CDR1 MNHEY, CDR2 SVGAGI. CDR3 length equals 11 residues. Between the trimmed V and J ends, which lost 4 bases and 7 bases, there was a span of 7 bases. The chain's CDR3 is CASSSGSEAFF. The CDR3 nucleotides read TGTGCCAGCAGTTCCGGCAGTGAAGCTTTCTTT.

This rearrangement joins TRBV3-1 to TRBJ2-7, with TRBD2 identical over 12 bases. CDR3 length equals 15 residues. Germline V lookup: CDR1 LGHDT, CDR2 YNNKEL (reference sequence). J lost 4 bases, V lost 5 bases, and 6 bases had no gene match. The CDR3 region is CASSSTSGSEYEQYF. The CDR3 nucleotides are TGTGCCAGCAGCTCGACTAGCGGGAGCGAGTACGAGCAGTACTTC.